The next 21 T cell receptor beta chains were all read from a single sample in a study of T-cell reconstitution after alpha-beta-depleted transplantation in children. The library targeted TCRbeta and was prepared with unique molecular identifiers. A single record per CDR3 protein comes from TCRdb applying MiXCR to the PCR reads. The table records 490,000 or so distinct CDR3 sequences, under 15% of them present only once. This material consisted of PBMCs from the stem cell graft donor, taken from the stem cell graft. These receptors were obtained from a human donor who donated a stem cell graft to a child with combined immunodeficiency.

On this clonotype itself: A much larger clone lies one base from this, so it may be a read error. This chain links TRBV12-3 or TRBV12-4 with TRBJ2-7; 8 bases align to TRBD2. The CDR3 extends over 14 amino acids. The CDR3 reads CAISPSGTSNEQYF. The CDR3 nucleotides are TGTGCCATCAGTCCCTCGGGGACTAGTAACGAGCAGTACTTC.

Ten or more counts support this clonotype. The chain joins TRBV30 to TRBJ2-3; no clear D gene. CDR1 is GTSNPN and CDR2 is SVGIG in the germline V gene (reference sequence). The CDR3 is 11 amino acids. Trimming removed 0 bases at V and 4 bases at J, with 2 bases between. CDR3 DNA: TGTGCCTGGAGTGTCTCAGATACGCAGTATTTT. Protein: CAWSVSDTQYF.

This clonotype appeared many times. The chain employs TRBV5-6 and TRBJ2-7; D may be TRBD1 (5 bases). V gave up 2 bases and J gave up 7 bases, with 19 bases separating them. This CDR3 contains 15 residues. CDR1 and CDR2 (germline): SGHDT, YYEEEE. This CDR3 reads CASSFLQGRAREQYF. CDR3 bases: TGTGCCAGCAGCTTTCTTCAGGGAAGAGCGCGGGAGCAGTACTTC.

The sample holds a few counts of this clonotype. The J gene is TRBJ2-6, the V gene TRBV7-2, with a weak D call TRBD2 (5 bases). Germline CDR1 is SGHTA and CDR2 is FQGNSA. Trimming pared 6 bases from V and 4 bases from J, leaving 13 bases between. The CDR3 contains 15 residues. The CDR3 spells CASSIGVSGANVLTF. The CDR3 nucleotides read TGTGCCAGCAGTATCGGGGTTTCCGGGGCCAACGTCCTGACTTTC.

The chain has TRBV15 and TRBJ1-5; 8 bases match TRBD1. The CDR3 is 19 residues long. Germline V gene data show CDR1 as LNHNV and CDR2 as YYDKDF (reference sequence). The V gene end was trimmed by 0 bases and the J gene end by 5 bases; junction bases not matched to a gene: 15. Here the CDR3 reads CATSRDVGQGSLSDQPQHF. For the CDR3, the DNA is TGTGCCACCAGCAGAGACGTCGGACAGGGTAGCTTGTCTGATCAGCCCCAGCATTTT.

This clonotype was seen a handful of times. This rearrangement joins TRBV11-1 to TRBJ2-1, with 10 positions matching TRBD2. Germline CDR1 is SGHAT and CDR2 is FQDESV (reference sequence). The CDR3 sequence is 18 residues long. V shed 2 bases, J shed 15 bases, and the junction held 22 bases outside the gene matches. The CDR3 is CASSLSGTALTSGDSGFF. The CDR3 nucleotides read TGTGCCAGCAGCTTATCTGGGACAGCACTTACTAGCGGGGATTCGGGGTTCTTC.

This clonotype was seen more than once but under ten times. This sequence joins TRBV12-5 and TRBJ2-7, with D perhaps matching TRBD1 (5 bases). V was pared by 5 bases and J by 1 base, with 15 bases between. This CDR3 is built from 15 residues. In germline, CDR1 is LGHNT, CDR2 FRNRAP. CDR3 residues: CASGAPGIRSYEQYF. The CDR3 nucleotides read TGTGCTAGTGGTGCCCCAGGGATTCGGTCCTACGAGCAGTACTTC.

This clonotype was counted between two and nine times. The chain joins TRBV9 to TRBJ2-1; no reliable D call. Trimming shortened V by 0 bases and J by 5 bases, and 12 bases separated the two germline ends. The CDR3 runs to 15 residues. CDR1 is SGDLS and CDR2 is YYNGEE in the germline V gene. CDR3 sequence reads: CASSVGGLVHNEQFF. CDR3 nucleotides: TGTGCCAGCAGCGTAGGTGGTCTCGTCCACAATGAGCAGTTCTTC. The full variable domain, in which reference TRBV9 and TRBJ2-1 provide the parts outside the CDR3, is DSGVTQTPKHLITATGQRVTLRCSPRSGDLSVYWYQQSLDQGLQFLIQYYNGEERAKGNILERFSAQQFPDLHSELNLSSLELGDSALYFCASSVGGLVHNEQFFGPGTRLTVL.

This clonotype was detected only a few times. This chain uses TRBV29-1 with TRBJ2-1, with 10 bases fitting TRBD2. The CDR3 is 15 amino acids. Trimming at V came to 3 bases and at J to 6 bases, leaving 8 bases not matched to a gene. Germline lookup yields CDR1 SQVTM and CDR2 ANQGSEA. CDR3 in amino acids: CSVEPTSGASNEQFF. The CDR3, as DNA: TGCAGCGTTGAGCCCACTAGCGGGGCCTCCAATGAGCAGTTCTTC.

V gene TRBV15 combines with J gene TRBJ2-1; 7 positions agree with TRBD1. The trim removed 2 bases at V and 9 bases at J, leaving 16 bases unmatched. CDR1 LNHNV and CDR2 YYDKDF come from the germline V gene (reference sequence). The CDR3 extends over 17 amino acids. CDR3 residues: CATSRRRGQGEPPEQFF. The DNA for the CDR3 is TGTGCCACCAGCAGACGAAGGGGGCAGGGGGAACCCCCTGAGCAGTTCTTC.

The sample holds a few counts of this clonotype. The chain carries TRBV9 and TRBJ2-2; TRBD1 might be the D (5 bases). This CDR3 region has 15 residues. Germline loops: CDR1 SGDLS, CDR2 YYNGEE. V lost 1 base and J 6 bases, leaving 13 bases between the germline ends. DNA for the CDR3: TGTGCCAGCAGCGTAAGCAGGGTTTATGCCGGGGAGCTGTTTTTT. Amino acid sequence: CASSVSRVYAGELFF.

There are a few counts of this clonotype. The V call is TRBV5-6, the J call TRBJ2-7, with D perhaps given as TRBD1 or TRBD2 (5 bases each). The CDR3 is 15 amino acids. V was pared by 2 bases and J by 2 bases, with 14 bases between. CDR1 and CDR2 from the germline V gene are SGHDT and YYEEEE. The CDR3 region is CASSFSGTLPYEQYF. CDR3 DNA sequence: TGTGCCAGCAGCTTCTCCGGGACCCTCCCCTACGAGCAGTACTTC.

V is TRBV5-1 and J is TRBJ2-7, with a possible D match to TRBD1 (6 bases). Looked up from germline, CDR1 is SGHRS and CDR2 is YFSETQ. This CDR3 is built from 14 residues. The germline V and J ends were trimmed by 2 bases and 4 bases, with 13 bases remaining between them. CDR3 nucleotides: TGCGCCAGCAGCTTTGAACTAACAGGGTACGAGCAGTACTTC. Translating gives CASSFELTGYEQYF. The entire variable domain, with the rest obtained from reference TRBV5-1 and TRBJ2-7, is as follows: KAGVTQTPRYLIKTRGQQVTLSCSPISGHRSVSWYQQTPGQGLQFLFEYFSETQRNKGNFPGRFSGRQFSNSRSEMNVSTLELGDSALYLCASSFELTGYEQYFGPGTRLTVT.

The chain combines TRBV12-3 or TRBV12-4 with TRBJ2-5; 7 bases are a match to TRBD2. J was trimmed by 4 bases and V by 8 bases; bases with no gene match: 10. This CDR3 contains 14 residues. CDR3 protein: CASYLGGGRETQYF. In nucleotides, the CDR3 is TGTGCCAGCTACCTGGGGGGGGGAAGAGAGACCCAGTACTTC.

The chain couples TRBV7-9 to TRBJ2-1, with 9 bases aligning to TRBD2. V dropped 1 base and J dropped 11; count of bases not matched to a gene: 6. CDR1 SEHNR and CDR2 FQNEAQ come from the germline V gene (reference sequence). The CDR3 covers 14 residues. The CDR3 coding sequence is TGTGCCAGCAGCTTAGGACTAGCGGAGCCGCAGCAGTTCTTC. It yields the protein CASSLGLAEPQQFF.

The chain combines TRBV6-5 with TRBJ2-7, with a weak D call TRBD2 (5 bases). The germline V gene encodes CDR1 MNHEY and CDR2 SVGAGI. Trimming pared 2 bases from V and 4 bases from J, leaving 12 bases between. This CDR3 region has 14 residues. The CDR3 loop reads CASSYSRERYEQYF. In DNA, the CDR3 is TGTGCCAGCAGTTACAGTCGGGAAAGGTACGAGCAGTACTTC.

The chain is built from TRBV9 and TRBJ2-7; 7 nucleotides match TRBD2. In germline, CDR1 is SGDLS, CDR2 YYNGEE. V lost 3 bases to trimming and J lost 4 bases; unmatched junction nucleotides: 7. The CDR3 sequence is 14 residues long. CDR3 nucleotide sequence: TGTGCCAGCAGCGCGTATGGTAGCGGGTACGAGCAGTACTTC. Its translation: CASSAYGSGYEQYF.

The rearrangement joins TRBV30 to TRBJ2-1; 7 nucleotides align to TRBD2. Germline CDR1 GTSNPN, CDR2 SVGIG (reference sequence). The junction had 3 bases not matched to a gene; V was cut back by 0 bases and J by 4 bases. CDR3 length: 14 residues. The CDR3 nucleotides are TGTGCCTGGAGTGTCGGGAGGCTTTACAATGAGCAGTTCTTC. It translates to CAWSVGRLYNEQFF.

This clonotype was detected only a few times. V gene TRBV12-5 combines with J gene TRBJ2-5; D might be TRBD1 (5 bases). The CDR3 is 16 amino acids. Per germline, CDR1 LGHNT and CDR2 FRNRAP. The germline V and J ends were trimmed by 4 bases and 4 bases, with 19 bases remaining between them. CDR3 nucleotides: TGTGCTAGTGGTTCCGTTCTTGGTCGAAGGGGAGAGACCCAGTACTTC. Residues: CASGSVLGRRGETQYF.

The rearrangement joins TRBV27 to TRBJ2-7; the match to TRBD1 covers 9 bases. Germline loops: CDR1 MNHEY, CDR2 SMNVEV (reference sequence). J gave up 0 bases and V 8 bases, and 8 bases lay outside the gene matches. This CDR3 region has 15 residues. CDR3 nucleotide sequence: TGTGCCAGCGGTCCCCACAGGGGGCCCTCCTACGAGCAGTACTTC. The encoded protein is CASGPHRGPSYEQYF.

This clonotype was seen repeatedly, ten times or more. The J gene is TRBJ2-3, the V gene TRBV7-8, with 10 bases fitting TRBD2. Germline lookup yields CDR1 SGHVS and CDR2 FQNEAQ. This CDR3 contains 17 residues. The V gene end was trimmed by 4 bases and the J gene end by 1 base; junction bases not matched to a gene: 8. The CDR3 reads CASSSFTGTSGTDTQYF. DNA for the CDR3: TGTGCCAGCAGCTCTTTCACCGGGACTAGCGGCACAGATACGCAGTATTTT.